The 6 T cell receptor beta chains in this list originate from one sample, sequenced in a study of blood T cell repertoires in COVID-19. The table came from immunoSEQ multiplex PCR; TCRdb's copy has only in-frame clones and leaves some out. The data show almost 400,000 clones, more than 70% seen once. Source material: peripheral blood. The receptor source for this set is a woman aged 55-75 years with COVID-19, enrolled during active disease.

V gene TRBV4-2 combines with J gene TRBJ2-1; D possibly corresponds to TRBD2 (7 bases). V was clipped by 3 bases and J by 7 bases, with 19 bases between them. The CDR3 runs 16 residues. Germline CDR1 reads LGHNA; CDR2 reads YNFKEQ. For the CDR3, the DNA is TGTGCCAGCAGCCAGGGCTTGGGGGGAGGGGGTAATGAGCAGTTCTTC. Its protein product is CASSQGLGGGGNEQFF.

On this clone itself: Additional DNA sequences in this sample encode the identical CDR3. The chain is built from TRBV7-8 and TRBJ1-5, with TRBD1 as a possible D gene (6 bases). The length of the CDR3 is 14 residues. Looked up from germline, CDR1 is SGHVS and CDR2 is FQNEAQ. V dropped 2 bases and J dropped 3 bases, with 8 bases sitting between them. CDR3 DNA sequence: TGTGCCAGCAGCTTACAGGGGAACAATCAGCCCCAGCATTTT. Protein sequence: CASSLQGNNQPQHF.

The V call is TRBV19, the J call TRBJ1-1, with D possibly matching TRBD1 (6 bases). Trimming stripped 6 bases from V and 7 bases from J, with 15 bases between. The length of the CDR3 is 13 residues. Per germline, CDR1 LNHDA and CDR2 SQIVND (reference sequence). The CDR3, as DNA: TGTGCCAGTAGCGGACAGCTCAGGGGTGAAGCTTTCTTT. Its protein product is CASSGQLRGEAFF.

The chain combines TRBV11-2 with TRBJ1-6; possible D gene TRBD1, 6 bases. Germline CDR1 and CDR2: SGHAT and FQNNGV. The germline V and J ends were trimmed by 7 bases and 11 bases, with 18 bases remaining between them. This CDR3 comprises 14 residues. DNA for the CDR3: TGTGCCAGCACCCTTGCGCAGGGGCTGACACCCCTCCACTTT. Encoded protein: CASTLAQGLTPLHF.

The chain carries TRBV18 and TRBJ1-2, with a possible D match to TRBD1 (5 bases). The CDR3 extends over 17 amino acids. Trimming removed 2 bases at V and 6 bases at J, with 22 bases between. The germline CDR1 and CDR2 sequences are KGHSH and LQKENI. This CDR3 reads CASSPYAGTPPGDGYTF. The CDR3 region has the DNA TGTGCCAGCTCACCATATGCCGGGACTCCCCCCGGTGATGGCTACACCTTC.

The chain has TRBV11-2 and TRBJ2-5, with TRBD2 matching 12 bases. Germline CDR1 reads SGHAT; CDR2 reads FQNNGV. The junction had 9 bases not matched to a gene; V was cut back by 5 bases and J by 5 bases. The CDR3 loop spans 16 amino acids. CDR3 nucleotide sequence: TGTGCCAGCAGCCTGTCGCTAGCGGGGGGGCGGGAGACCCAGTACTTC. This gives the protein CASSLSLAGGRETQYF.